The 15 T cell receptor beta chains listed next were all sequenced from one sample in a study of monozygotic twins with inflammatory bowel disease. TCRdb reanalyzed the 5' RACE reads, giving one entry per CDR3 protein sequence and no DNA. The repertoire table contains roughly 150,000 distinct CDR3 sequences. Sequenced sample: blood. The receptors derive from a human donor with ulcerative colitis or Crohn's disease, or a healthy co-twin of an affected twin (not recorded which).

The chain carries TRBV7-2 and TRBJ1-2. Germline V CDR1 and CDR2: SGHTA, FQGNSA. The CDR3 extends over 13 amino acids. The CDR3 here is CASAHGGYYGYTF.

This chain uses TRBV18 with TRBJ2-4; TCRdb calls TRBD1, which cannot be checked without DNA. The CDR3 is made up of 14 amino acids. Germline loops: CDR1 KGHSH, CDR2 LQKENI. The CDR3 here is CASSKELGRNIQYF.

The chain joins TRBV12-3 or TRBV12-4 to TRBJ2-6; no DNA is available, so the TRBD1 call from TCRdb remains unchecked. CDR3 size: 12 residues. CDR3: CVSGSGANVLTF.

The genes are TRBV5-1 and TRBJ2-4; the D call from TCRdb, TRBD1, cannot be confirmed without DNA. The CDR3 runs to 13 residues. In germline, CDR1 is SGHRS, CDR2 YFSETQ. The chain's CDR3 is CASSHGGGNIQYF.

This rearrangement joins TRBV5-1 to TRBJ2-5. Germline loops: CDR1 SGHRS, CDR2 YFSETQ. CDR3 length: 13 residues. CDR3 amino acids: CASSLVKEETQYF.

The chain uses TRBV5-1 and TRBJ1-4. This CDR3 spans 14 amino acids. The germline gives CDR1 SGHRS, CDR2 YFSETQ. CDR3 loop: CASSLWGYGEKLFF.

The chain has TRBV5-1 and TRBJ2-1. Germline V gives CDR1 SGHRS, CDR2 YFSETQ. The CDR3 extends over 18 amino acids. CDR3 sequence reads: CASSLGGAMVEFYNEQFF.

The gene calls are TRBV7-6 and TRBJ1-1; the TCRdb call, TRBD1, lacks DNA for checking. CDR1 is SGHVS, CDR2 FNYEAQ, per germline. The CDR3 loop spans 18 amino acids. CDR3: CASSLATGGRLMNTEAFF.

This chain links TRBV28 with TRBJ1-3; TCRdb's D gene call, TRBD1, goes unchecked for lack of DNA. In germline, CDR1 is MDHEN, CDR2 SYDVKM. The CDR3 contains 17 residues. CDR3 sequence: CASRTDRGLSSGNTIYF.

The J gene is TRBJ2-5, the V gene TRBV7-9; the D call of TRBD1 rests on TCRdb alone, since no DNA is present to check it. From germline, CDR1 is SEHNR and CDR2 FQNEAQ (reference sequence). This CDR3 is 16 amino acids long. The CDR3 sequence: CASSPGLGAYQETQYF.

This sequence joins TRBV28 and TRBJ2-4. This CDR3 spans 13 amino acids. Per the germline V gene, CDR1 is MDHEN and CDR2 is SYDVKM. The CDR3 protein is CASSVLAKNIQYF.

The chain links TRBV4-1 to TRBJ1-2; TCRdb's D gene call, TRBD1, goes unchecked for lack of DNA. The CDR3 runs to 15 residues. CDR1 and CDR2 from the germline V gene are MGHRA and YSYEKL. The CDR3 here is CASAGGGGRHYGYTF.

The J gene is TRBJ1-2, the V gene TRBV5-1. Germline-derived CDR1 and CDR2 are SGHRS and YFSETQ. CDR3 length: 13 amino acids. Here the CDR3 reads CASSLGQAGDYTF.

The gene calls are TRBV5-6 and TRBJ2-1. The germline V gene has CDR1 SGHDT and CDR2 YYEEEE. This CDR3 has 14 residues. Here the CDR3 reads CASSLGQSHNEQFF. Variable domain in full (rest from reference TRBV5-6 and TRBJ2-1): DAGVTQSPTHLIKTRGQQVTLRCSPKSGHDTVSWYQQALGQGPQFIFQYYEEEERQRGNFPDRFSGHQFPNYSSELNVNALLLGDSALYLCASSLGQSHNEQFFGPGTRLTVL.

This rearrangement joins TRBV9 to TRBJ2-2; the TCRdb call, TRBD1, lacks DNA for checking. Looked up from germline, CDR1 is SGDLS and CDR2 is YYNGEE. The CDR3 covers 16 residues. CDR3 protein: CASSVGADLYTGELFF.